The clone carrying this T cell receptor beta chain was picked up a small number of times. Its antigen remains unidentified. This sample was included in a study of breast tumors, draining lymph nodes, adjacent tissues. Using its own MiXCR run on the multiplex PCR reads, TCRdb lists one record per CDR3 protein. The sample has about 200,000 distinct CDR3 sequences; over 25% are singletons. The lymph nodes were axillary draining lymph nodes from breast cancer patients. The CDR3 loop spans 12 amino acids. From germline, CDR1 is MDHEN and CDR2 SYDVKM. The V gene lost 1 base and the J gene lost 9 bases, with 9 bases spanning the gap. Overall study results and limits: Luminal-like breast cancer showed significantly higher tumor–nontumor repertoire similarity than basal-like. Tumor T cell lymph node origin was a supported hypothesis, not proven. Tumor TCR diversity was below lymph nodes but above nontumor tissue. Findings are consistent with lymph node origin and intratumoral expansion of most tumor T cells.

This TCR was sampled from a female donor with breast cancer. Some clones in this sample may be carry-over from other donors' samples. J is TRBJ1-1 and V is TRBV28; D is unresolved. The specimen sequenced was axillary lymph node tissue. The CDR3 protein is CASSLFGQKAFF. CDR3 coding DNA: TGTGCCAGCAGTTTATTCGGGCAGAAAGCTTTCTTT.